The next 23 T cell receptor beta chains were all read from a single sample in a study of Ad26.COV2.S vaccination and SARS-CoV-2 variants. The sample's treatment: some 20 received Ad26.COV2.S at low or high dose, single or two shots; about 5 received placebo; per-sample allocation not given. Sampling occurred on day 63 after the first vaccine or placebo injection. Libraries were prepared by immunoSEQ multiplex PCR; TCRdb keeps only in-frame clonotypes and omits some of them. This sample has about 350,000 clones; about 88% occur once, and the top ten carry around 6.4%. This sample comprised peripheral blood, obtained in a trial of Ad26.COV2.S vaccine versus placebo. The receptors derive from a person between 18 and 60 years old who received the Ad26.COV2.S COVID-19 vaccine or a placebo.

The gene calls are TRBV7-9 and TRBJ2-4, with TRBD2 identical over 7 bases. CDR1 is SEHNR and CDR2 is FQNEAQ in the germline V gene (reference sequence). V was pared by 4 bases and J by 0 bases, with 6 bases of the junction left unmatched. The CDR3 totals 16 residues. CDR3 nucleotides: TGTGCCAGCAGCTCTACGGGGGGTGAAGCCAAAAACATTCAGTACTTC. It encodes CASSSTGGEAKNIQYF. Filled out from reference TRBV7-9 and TRBJ2-4, the complete variable domain reads DTGVSQNPRHKITKRGQNVTFRCDPISEHNRLYWYRQTLGQGPEFLTYFQNEAQLEKSRLLSDRFSAERPKGSFSTLEIQRTEQGDSAMYLCASSSTGGEAKNIQYFGAGTRLSVL.

This clone appeared once. This chain connects TRBV28 to TRBJ2-5; 10 nucleotides match TRBD1. The CDR3 covers 15 residues. Germline loops: CDR1 MDHEN, CDR2 SYDVKM. Unmatched junction bases numbered 15, after V lost 10 bases and J lost 7 bases. The CDR3, as DNA: TGTGCCACTTTACCTCATCGACAGGGGGCTTGGACCCAGTACTTC. It specifies CATLPHRQGAWTQYF.

The chain recombines TRBV6-5 with TRBJ1-1; D not resolved. CDR1 and CDR2 (germline): MNHEY, SVGAGI. V lost 6 bases, J lost 0 bases, and 11 bases lay in between. The CDR3 extends over 14 amino acids. CDR3 loop: CASSPAGLNTEAFF. In nucleotides, the CDR3 is TGTGCCAGCAGCCCCGCGGGTCTGAACACTGAAGCTTTCTTT.

The CDR3: CASSPTLGARSSYNSPLHF. CDR3 DNA sequence: TGTGCCAGCAGCCCCACATTGGGGGCCCGGAGCTCCTATAATTCACCCCTCCACTTT. The rearrangement joins TRBV28 to TRBJ1-6, with TRBD1 as a possible D gene (6 bases). Germline values: CDR1 MDHEN, CDR2 SYDVKM. Trimming took 6 bases from V and 0 from J, leaving 21 bases between them. The CDR3 runs to 19 residues.

The V call is TRBV6-1, the J call TRBJ1-2; D is unclear. Germline V CDR1 and CDR2: MNHNS, SASEGT. Trimming left V 3 bases short and J 1 base short, with 6 bases between. This CDR3 is built from 13 residues. The CDR3 loop is CASSDPLNYGYTF. The CDR3, as DNA: TGTGCCAGCAGTGACCCCCTTAACTATGGCTACACCTTC.

A note on this clone: Relative to the germline gene, one junction end is altered; a read error may explain this. The J gene is TRBJ2-2, the V gene TRBV7-7; D is unclear. The CDR3 has 15 amino acids. Per the germline V gene, CDR1 is SSHAT and CDR2 is FNYEAQ (reference sequence). The CDR3 DNA is TGTGCTAGCAGCTCGGACGGCTCTTGGAAGGGGGAGCTGTTTTTT. Translation gives CASSSDGSWKGELFF.

V gene TRBV29-1 combines with J gene TRBJ1-1, with D uncertain. Between the trimmed V and J ends, which lost 4 bases and 6 bases, there was a span of 12 bases. The CDR3 is 12 amino acids. Per the germline V gene, CDR1 is SQVTM and CDR2 is ANQGSEA. The CDR3 region has the DNA TGCAGCGTTGTAGCCGGGAATCCTGAAGCTTTCTTT. Translated: CSVVAGNPEAFF.

This chain connects TRBV24-1 to TRBJ1-5; D is unclear. Deletions cut 9 bases from V and 2 bases from J, with 16 bases between. Germline V gene data show CDR1 as KGHDR and CDR2 as SFDVKD. The CDR3 is made up of 15 amino acids. CDR3 coding DNA: TGTGCCACCGGACTTTCGGTTGCGGGCAATCAGCCCCAGCATTTT. This gives the protein CATGLSVAGNQPQHF.

V gene TRBV27 combines with J gene TRBJ2-1; the D is unclear. V was clipped by 2 bases and J by 10 bases, with 15 bases between them. CDR1 and CDR2 from the germline V gene are MNHEY and SMNVEV (reference sequence). The CDR3 contains 14 residues. CDR3 residues: CASSLDGLLGEQFF. DNA of the CDR3: TGTGCCAGCAGTTTAGATGGCCTCCTGGGGGAGCAGTTCTTC.

V gene TRBV9 combines with J gene TRBJ1-6; 10 bases align to TRBD1. This CDR3 comprises 17 residues. With V trimmed by 3 bases and J by 0 bases, 3 bases remained unmatched. Germline CDR1 SGDLS, CDR2 YYNGEE. The CDR3, as DNA: TGTGCCAGCAGCGCGGGACAGGGGAGCTCCTATAATTCACCCCTCCACTTT. Amino acid sequence: CASSAGQGSSYNSPLHF.

The chain has TRBV7-9 and TRBJ1-1; D remains ambiguous. In germline, CDR1 is SEHNR, CDR2 FQNEAQ (reference sequence). The CDR3 contains 14 residues. V lost 1 base and J lost 1, with 7 bases in between. The chain's CDR3 is CASSLGGWNTEAFF. In nucleotides, the CDR3 is TGTGCCAGCAGCTTAGGGGGTTGGAACACTGAAGCTTTCTTT.

V usage is TRBV6-5 and J usage is TRBJ2-7; 13 bases are a match to TRBD2. The ends lost 2 bases at V and 2 bases at J; junction bases unmatched: 0. Germline V lookup: CDR1 MNHEY, CDR2 SVGAGI. This CDR3 region has 15 residues. Here the CDR3 DNA reads TGTGCCAGCAGTTACGGGACTAGCGGGACCTACGAGCAGTACTTC. Amino acids: CASSYGTSGTYEQYF.

This clone was picked up many times. The same CDR3 also results from other DNA sequences found in this sample. This chain uses TRBV27 with TRBJ2-2; no firm D call. Germline V gene data show CDR1 as MNHEY and CDR2 as SMNVEV (reference sequence). V was pared by 5 bases and J by 1 base, with 5 bases between. The CDR3 consists of 13 residues. The CDR3 coding sequence is TGTGCCAGCAGTCGAGAGAACACCGGGGAGCTGTTTTTT. It is translated as CASSRENTGELFF.

This sequence joins TRBV9 and TRBJ2-7; tentative D call: TRBD1 (6 bases). Trimming cost V 4 bases and J 6 bases, with 17 bases left between them. This CDR3 contains 14 residues. Germline V lookup: CDR1 SGDLS, CDR2 YYNGEE. Here the CDR3 reads CASSPLGQNSEQYF. CDR3 DNA sequence: TGTGCCAGCAGCCCCCTCGGACAGAACTCCGAGCAGTACTTC.

CDR3 region: CASSYSILLNTEAFF. CDR3 coding DNA: TGTGCCAGCAGTTACTCGATTCTGCTGAACACTGAAGCTTTCTTT. The chain links TRBV6-6 to TRBJ1-1; no firm D call. The CDR3 is 15 residues long. Trimming removed 0 bases at V and 0 bases at J, with 8 bases between. The germline CDR1 and CDR2 sequences are MNHNY and SVGAGI (reference sequence).

V gene TRBV30 combines with J gene TRBJ2-5, with D tentatively TRBD1 (6 bases). The CDR3 contains 13 residues. Germline CDR1 and CDR2: GTSNPN and SVGIG (reference sequence). Deletions cut 1 base from V and 9 bases from J, with 15 bases between. CDR3 nucleotides: TGTGCCTGGAGTGGTACTTTAGGACAGTCCCAGTACTTC. It is translated as CAWSGTLGQSQYF. Combining the CDR3 with reference TRBV30 and TRBJ2-5 gives the whole variable domain SQTIHQWPATLVQPVGSPLSLECTVEGTSNPNLYWYRQAAGRGLQLLFYSVGIGQISSEVPQNLSASRPQDRQFILSSKKLLLSDSGFYLCAWSGTLGQSQYFGPGTRLLVL.

The V call is TRBV5-4, the J call TRBJ2-2, with D possibly matching TRBD2 (5 bases). The CDR3 runs to 17 residues. Deletions cut 7 bases from V and 4 bases from J, with 23 bases between. Germline V CDR1 and CDR2: SGHNT, YYREEE (reference sequence). This CDR3 reads CASAPREPDRSTGELFF. The CDR3 DNA follows: TGTGCCAGCGCCCCCCGGGAACCCGATCGTAGCACCGGGGAGCTGTTTTTT.

J is TRBJ1-4 and V is TRBV6-1; 7 bases align to TRBD1. The CDR3 sequence is 14 residues long. Germline V CDR1 and CDR2: MNHNS, SASEGT. V was clipped by 5 bases and J by 1 base; unmatched bases: 1. The CDR3 spells CASSWTGTNEKLFF. The DNA of the CDR3 is TGTGCCAGCAGTTGGACAGGAACTAATGAAAAACTGTTTTTT.

The chain links TRBV7-9 to TRBJ2-3, with a weak D call TRBD1 (5 bases). Looked up from germline, CDR1 is SEHNR and CDR2 is FQNEAQ (reference sequence). There are 14 residues in the CDR3. V lost 4 bases, J lost 2 bases, and 10 bases lay in between. The CDR3 loop is CASSSWGNTDTQYF. In DNA form, the CDR3 reads TGTGCCAGCAGCTCATGGGGCAACACAGATACGCAGTATTTT.

The J gene is TRBJ2-7, the V gene TRBV7-2; D remains unclear. V lost 4 bases, J lost 1 base, and 14 bases lay in between. The germline V gene has CDR1 SGHTA and CDR2 FQGNSA. The CDR3 covers 15 residues. DNA of the CDR3: TGTGCCAGCAGCTCGTGGCGGACCGATTCCTACGAGCAGTACTTC. Its protein is CASSSWRTDSYEQYF.

The CDR3 here is CASSLRSTTNTGELFF. CDR3 coding DNA: TGTGCCAGCAGCTTAAGAAGCACCACGAACACCGGGGAGCTGTTTTTT. This rearrangement joins TRBV7-2 to TRBJ2-2; D is ambiguous. CDR1 is SGHTA, CDR2 FQGNSA, per germline. The V gene lost 2 bases and the J gene lost 0 bases, with 10 bases spanning the gap. The CDR3 length is 16 residues.

This chain joins TRBV4-3 and TRBJ2-4, with no clear D. The CDR3 is 15 residues long. Germline CDR1 reads LGHNA; CDR2 reads YSLEER. V was clipped by 0 bases and J by 12 bases, with 18 bases between them. The CDR3 spells CASSQDRLPARNQYF. For the CDR3, the DNA is TGCGCCAGCAGCCAAGATCGGCTACCTGCACGTAATCAGTACTTC.

This clone has only one observation. The chain joins TRBV11-3 to TRBJ2-2; the D is unclear. The germline V gene encodes CDR1 SGHNT and CDR2 YENEEA. The CDR3 sequence is 13 residues long. Trimming left V 0 bases short and J 7 bases short, with 6 bases between. CDR3 residues: CASSLDLDGELFF. The CDR3 nucleotides are TGTGCCAGCAGCTTAGATCTGGACGGGGAGCTGTTTTTT.